This T cell receptor (beta chain) was recovered during a study of blood T cell repertoires in COVID-19. In the study overall: PBMCs, B-cell-depleted T cells, or T cells provided the cDNA or gDNA that made up the material.

In the study's own analysis: Reference gene primer amplification gave nucleated cell count estimates. The table came from immunoSEQ multiplex PCR; TCRdb's copy has only in-frame clones and leaves some out. That table is the source of V, J and clone size, and D and trimming were worked out from the DNA. The sample records roughly 130,000 clones, 80% being singletons. J gave up 1 base and V 3 bases, and 5 bases lay outside the gene matches. The V gene's germline CDR1 is LNHDA and CDR2 SQIVND (reference sequence). The CDR3 contains 15 residues. The genes are TRBV19 and TRBJ2-7; 8 nucleotides align to TRBD1. This sequence was found in a man aged 55-75 years with active or convalescent COVID-19. Source material: peripheral blood. The CDR3: CASSMKRQGSYEQYF. CDR3 sequence (DNA): TGTGCCAGTAGTATGAAGAGACAGGGGTCCTACGAGCAGTACTTC.